This T cell receptor (beta chain) is drawn from a study of response to subunit inactivated influenza vaccine (dated by TCRdb to 2016 to 2018). Study-wide context: Deep quantitative profiling of the T cell receptor repertoire was used in the study to follow responses to a trivalent subunit inactivated influenza vaccine. Results and caveats for the whole study, not just this receptor: According to the authors, only a limited number of new T cells may be recruited by each seasonal influenza vaccination.

Including cysteine and phenylalanine, the CDR3 has 15 amino acids. Just the 45-base CDR3 DNA is kept, in frame starting at base 1. The junction shows trimming of 11 bases on V and 1 base on J, plus 19 bases between the germline ends. The CDR1 and CDR2 encoded by the germline V gene are MDHEN and SYDVKM. This clonotype has just a few counts. Its binding antigen is unknown. It has no much larger one-base neighbor in the sample; base qualities were not kept. The library was generated by RT-PCR. Instrument on record: Illumina HiSeq 2500. TCRdb ran its own pipeline on the public reads, namely fastp trimming at Q25 and MiXCR clone calling, and kept in-frame beta chains. Every entry covers one CDR3 protein and lists the most common genes and DNA from its rows. The sample records hundreds of thousands of distinct CDR3 sequences, approximately 10% of which are singletons. The ten largest clones represent approximately 10% of the sample.

These records were also assigned to another study, of T cells expressing NK-cell markers. That second publication adds: TCR beta cDNA libraries were prepared using 5'RACE template switching, which introduced a universal primer site and unique molecular identifiers. TCR beta-chain repertoires were profiled in sorted CD3+CD56+NKG2C+, CD3+CD56+NKG2C- and CD3+CD56-NKG2C+ T-cell subsets from about 8 donors. Among the eight sequenced donors, only one was HCMV-seronegative, while the other seven were HCMV-seropositive. In several experiments an anti-gammadeltaTCR antibody was added to restrict sorting to alphabetaTCR-expressing T cells. In over 5 donors, the dominant CD3+CD56+NKG2C+ clonotypes were among the top 10 CD8+ clonotypes and accounted for 1.0-7.0% of CD8+ T cells. Those dominant clonotypes were again the most abundant among CD3+CD56-NKG2C+ cells in a few donors, at roughly 25-60.1%. It remained unclear whether the expanded NKG2C-expressing T cell clones were specific for HCMV antigens. Randomly selected healthy volunteers, three men and five women, were used as the eight sequenced donors. HCMV-specific IgG was detected in serum with a commercial ELISA kit to determine HCMV serostatus. Ficoll density gradient centrifugation was used to isolate peripheral blood mononuclear cells from blood. For over 5 donors, bulk peripheral blood T-cell repertoires were additionally sequenced from unsorted PBMC. Priming for cDNA synthesis came from the TCR beta constant segment, and two successive PCR amplification steps followed. The libraries were sequenced on Illumina HiSeq 2000/2500, MiSeq or NextSeq, producing 2 x 150 bp reads. Reads were demultiplexed and grouped by UMI with MIGEC, and clonotypes were assembled and quantified with MiTCR. To exclude erroneous sequences, only TCR cDNA sequences supported by at least two reads were retained. Downstream repertoire analysis used the tcR package, and clonotypes were matched across fractions by CDR3 nucleotide sequence plus V segment. VDJmatch was used to annotate antigen specificity against VDJdb, with one amino acid substitution in CDR3 allowed.

This specimen consisted of PBMCs from blood, obtained on the day of vaccination. In this chain, TRBV28 is recombined with TRBJ2-3; TRBD1 is possibly the D segment (7 matching bases). The receptor was isolated from a man aged 45-65 years who received an inactivated influenza vaccine. Donor details come from another sample of the same person, matched by shared clones. The sequence in DNA is TGTGCCTTAGCAGGAGGGGGCGCGGGCACAGATACGCAGTATTTT. This encodes CALAGGGAGTDTQYF.